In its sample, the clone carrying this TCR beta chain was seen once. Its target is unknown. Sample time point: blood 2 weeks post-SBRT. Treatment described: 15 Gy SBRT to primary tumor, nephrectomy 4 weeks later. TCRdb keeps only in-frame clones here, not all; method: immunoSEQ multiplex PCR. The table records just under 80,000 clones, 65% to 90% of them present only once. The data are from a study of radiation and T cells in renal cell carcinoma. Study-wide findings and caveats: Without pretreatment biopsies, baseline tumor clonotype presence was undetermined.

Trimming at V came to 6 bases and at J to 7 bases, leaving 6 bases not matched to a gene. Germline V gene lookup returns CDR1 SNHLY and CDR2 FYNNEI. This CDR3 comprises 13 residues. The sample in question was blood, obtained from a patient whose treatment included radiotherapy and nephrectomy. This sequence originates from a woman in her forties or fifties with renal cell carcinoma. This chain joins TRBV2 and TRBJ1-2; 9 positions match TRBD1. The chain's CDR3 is CASRPGTGTGYTF. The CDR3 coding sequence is TGTGCCAGCAGACCCGGGACAGGGACTGGCTACACCTTC.